These 28 T cell receptor beta chains came from one sample sequenced in a study of T cell repertoires in cytomegalovirus infection. No cognate antigen is known for these TCRs. TCRdb passed the reads through MiXCR, listing each CDR3 protein once. Of a few hundred thousand distinct CDR3 sequences listed, roughly 34% were seen once; the top ten hold roughly a sixth. The source was cultured PBMCs, collected from culture after CMV antigen stimulation. The receptor set was obtained from a human donor in good health (CMV status not recorded). Some clones in this sample may be carry-over from other donors' samples.

The J gene is TRBJ2-5, the V gene TRBV12-3 or TRBV12-4; possibly TRBD1 or TRBD2 for D (5 bases each). V was pared by 6 bases and J by 1 base, with 12 bases between. The CDR3 extends over 14 amino acids. The CDR3 DNA follows: TGTGCCAGCAGACGGGACCTTCCCCAAGAGACCCAGTACTTC. It encodes CASRRDLPQETQYF.

This clonotype was found a few times. This chain uses TRBV28 with TRBJ1-5; D uncertain. In germline, CDR1 is MDHEN, CDR2 SYDVKM. The CDR3 spans 17 residues. V gave up 9 bases and J gave up 0 bases, with 21 bases separating them. The CDR3 DNA is TGTGCCAGTCTAGGGTCCGGGCAACCTTATAGCAATCAGCCCCAGCATTTT. It yields the protein CASLGSGQPYSNQPQHF.

This clonotype was counted only a few times. The V call is TRBV27, the J call TRBJ2-1; no clear D gene. The germline V gene encodes CDR1 MNHEY and CDR2 SMNVEV (reference sequence). This CDR3 has 16 amino acids. V was pared by 0 bases and J by 2 bases, with 11 bases between. For the CDR3, the DNA is TGTGCCAGCAGTTTATCTGCAGTTATTCCCTACAATGAGCAGTTCTTC. This translates into CASSLSAVIPYNEQFF.

This clonotype has only a few counts. This sequence joins TRBV19 and TRBJ2-3; TRBD2 aligns across 7 bases. The CDR3 sequence is 11 residues long. Germline V lookup: CDR1 LNHDA, CDR2 SQIVND (reference sequence). V was clipped by 8 bases and J by 6 bases; unmatched bases: 2. The CDR3 spells CASGEGDTQYF. Here the CDR3 DNA reads TGTGCCAGTGGGGAGGGGGATACGCAGTATTTT.

The rearrangement uses TRBV7-9 and TRBJ2-2, with D perhaps TRBD1 or TRBD2 (5 bases each). The CDR3 sequence is 13 residues long. Germline lookup yields CDR1 SEHNR and CDR2 FQNEAQ (reference sequence). V was cut by 5 bases and J by 7 bases, with 11 bases left in between. CDR3 nucleotide sequence: TGTGCCAGCAGCCCAACGGGGCACGGGGAGCTGTTTTTT. Protein: CASSPTGHGELFF.

The chain combines TRBV7-6 with TRBJ2-1; TRBD2 is a possible D gene (5 bases). This CDR3 is built from 16 residues. Trimming cost V 2 bases and J 6 bases, with 17 bases left between them. Germline lookup yields CDR1 SGHVS and CDR2 FNYEAQ. The CDR3 DNA reads as TGTGCCAGCAGCTTAAGTCGTCTAGCAGACCGCAATGAGCAGTTCTTC. Translation gives CASSLSRLADRNEQFF. The whole variable domain, filled in from reference TRBV7-6 and TRBJ2-1, reads GAGVSQSPRYKVTKRGQDVALRCDPISGHVSLYWYRQALGQGPEFLTYFNYEAQQDKSGLPNDRFSAERPEGSISTLTIQRTEQRDSAMYRCASSLSRLADRNEQFFGPGTRLTVL.

The chain uses TRBV29-1 and TRBJ2-5; D remains unclear. Trimming left V 4 bases short and J 5 bases short, with 8 bases between. This CDR3 comprises 11 residues. Germline V gene lookup returns CDR1 SQVTM and CDR2 ANQGSEA. The CDR3 loop reads CSVGGTETQYF. The CDR3 nucleotides read TGCAGCGTTGGAGGAACGGAGACCCAGTACTTC.

The CDR3 coding sequence is TGTGCCAGCAGTCCATTTGCCGGGGAGCTGTTTTTT. As protein: CASSPFAGELFF. The chain couples TRBV12-3 or TRBV12-4 to TRBJ2-2, with D hard to call. V dropped 5 bases and J dropped 6 bases, with 7 bases sitting between them. The CDR3 runs to 12 residues.

The V and J genes are TRBV2 and TRBJ2-5; D is unresolved. Germline V gene lookup returns CDR1 SNHLY and CDR2 FYNNEI. V was trimmed by 7 bases and J by 2 bases, leaving 14 bases between them. The CDR3 is 14 amino acids. CDR3 in amino acids: CASTRMSIQETQYF. In nucleotides, the CDR3 is TGTGCCAGCACTCGAATGAGTATACAAGAGACCCAGTACTTC.

This clonotype was recorded at least ten times. The V gene is TRBV7-2, the J gene TRBJ1-5; the D gene is possibly TRBD1 (6 bases). The CDR3 has 14 residues. The germline gives CDR1 SGHTA, CDR2 FQGNSA. Trimming shortened V by 0 bases and J by 5 bases, and 8 bases separated the two germline ends. The CDR3 DNA reads as TGTGCCAGCAGCTTAGCGCAGGGGTATCAGCCCCAGCATTTT. Protein product: CASSLAQGYQPQHF.

The rearrangement joins TRBV19 to TRBJ1-2; D unclear. Per germline, CDR1 LNHDA and CDR2 SQIVND (reference sequence). V lost 3 bases and J 4 bases, leaving 9 bases between the germline ends. This CDR3 has 13 residues. CDR3 nucleotides: TGTGCCAGTAGTATCGCGGATTTCTATGGCTACACCTTC. The encoded protein is CASSIADFYGYTF.

The V gene is TRBV19, the J gene TRBJ2-1; 8 nucleotides agree with TRBD1. The germline V gene has CDR1 LNHDA and CDR2 SQIVND (reference sequence). The CDR3 has 13 amino acids. Trimming cost V 10 bases and J 7 bases; bases outside gene matches: 9. For the CDR3, the DNA is TGTGCCATTAAGGACAGGGTAAGGAATGAGCAGTTCTTC. Protein: CAIKDRVRNEQFF.

The chain uses TRBV7-8 and TRBJ1-5, with 8 bases lining up with TRBD1. V was pared by 1 base and J by 5 bases, with 4 bases of the junction left unmatched. Germline V CDR1 and CDR2: SGHVS, FQNEAQ. CDR3 size: 15 residues. In nucleotides, the CDR3 is TGTGCCAGCAGCTTAGGAGCACAGGGGGATCAGCCCCAGCATTTT. Translated: CASSLGAQGDQPQHF.

This clonotype was seen more than once but under ten times. This chain links TRBV11-2 with TRBJ2-5, with TRBD1 identical over 10 bases. CDR3 size: 15 residues. The V gene end was trimmed by 4 bases and the J gene end by 6 bases; junction bases not matched to a gene: 8. Germline assignment: CDR1 SGHAT and CDR2 FQNNGV. The CDR3 sequence: CASSSLGQGRKTQYF. The CDR3 DNA follows: TGTGCCAGCAGCTCCCTGGGACAGGGGCGGAAGACCCAGTACTTC.

This chain connects TRBV11-3 to TRBJ2-1, with a weak D call TRBD1 (6 bases). Trimming took off 1 base at V and 13 bases at J, with 14 bases between the two ends. Germline V gene data show CDR1 as SGHNT and CDR2 as YENEEA. CDR3 length equals 13 residues. The CDR3 protein is CASSLVLGARQFF. The CDR3 bases are TGTGCCAGCAGCTTAGTGTTGGGGGCGCGTCAGTTCTTC.

There are a few counts of this clonotype. The chain is built from TRBV7-9 and TRBJ2-3, with D tentatively TRBD1 or TRBD2 (5 bases each). V was cut by 1 base and J by 6 bases, with 14 bases left in between. The CDR3 length is 15 residues. From germline, CDR1 is SEHNR and CDR2 FQNEAQ (reference sequence). This CDR3 reads CASSLVGLTGDTQYF. The CDR3 nucleotides read TGTGCCAGCAGCTTAGTGGGGCTGACGGGGGATACGCAGTATTTT.

J is TRBJ2-2 and V is TRBV24-1; TRBD2 matches 9 bases. Germline assignment: CDR1 KGHDR and CDR2 SFDVKD. V dropped 9 bases and J dropped 5; count of bases not matched to a gene: 9. This CDR3 spans 15 amino acids. The CDR3 bases are TGTGCCACCTCTGGGCTAGCGGGAAATACCGGGGAGCTGTTTTTT. This translates into CATSGLAGNTGELFF.

The sample holds a few counts of this clonotype. The gene calls are TRBV25-1 and TRBJ2-3, with TRBD1 as a possible D gene (5 bases). V dropped 5 bases and J dropped 5 bases, with 17 bases sitting between them. The CDR3 loop spans 15 amino acids. CDR1 is MGHDK and CDR2 is SYGVNS in the germline V gene. The DNA for the CDR3 is TGTGCCAGCAGTCCCCAGGGCAGGGCGGTAGATACGCAGTATTTT. Encoded protein: CASSPQGRAVDTQYF.

This clonotype was picked up many times. This chain links TRBV12-3 or TRBV12-4 with TRBJ2-5; 13 bases line up with TRBD2. Unmatched junction bases numbered 4, after V lost 5 bases and J lost 4 bases. This CDR3 spans 15 amino acids. Written as DNA, the CDR3 is TGTGCCAGCAGTACTAGCGGGAGGGGAGGAGAGACCCAGTACTTC. It translates to CASSTSGRGGETQYF.

This clonotype was picked up a small number of times. J is TRBJ2-3 and V is TRBV12-3 or TRBV12-4; D is uncertain. The CDR3 loop spans 17 amino acids. Between the trimmed V and J ends, which lost 3 bases and 5 bases, there was a span of 21 bases. The CDR3 DNA reads as TGTGCCAGCAGTTTGATAGAAGGGTCTATGGGCAAAGATACGCAGTATTTT. Protein product: CASSLIEGSMGKDTQYF.

There are a few counts of this clonotype. The chain couples TRBV19 to TRBJ1-2; tentative D call: TRBD1 (5 bases). V lost 4 bases to trimming and J lost 5 bases, with 11 bases between them. There are 13 residues in the CDR3. Germline assignment: CDR1 LNHDA and CDR2 SQIVND (reference sequence). CDR3 amino acids: CASSRADIYGYTF. CDR3 coding DNA: TGTGCCAGTAGTAGGGCGGACATTTATGGCTACACCTTC.

In this sample, this clonotype turned up a few times. The genes are TRBV7-9 and TRBJ2-2; 7 bases are shared with TRBD1. Germline trimming cut 5 bases from V and 2 bases from J; bases unmatched to any gene: 14. The CDR3 loop spans 18 amino acids. CDR1 SEHNR and CDR2 FQNEAQ come from the germline V gene (reference sequence). CDR3 in DNA: TGTGCCAGCAGCCCCGGTTCCCTCCGGGACAGCAACACCGGGGAGCTGTTTTTT. This gives the protein CASSPGSLRDSNTGELFF.

The V gene is TRBV7-9, the J gene TRBJ2-5; a possible D gene is TRBD2 (6 bases). V was trimmed by 2 bases and J by 5 bases, leaving 24 bases between them. Germline assignment: CDR1 SEHNR and CDR2 FQNEAQ (reference sequence). CDR3 length equals 18 residues. CDR3 protein: CASSLRRRLVGPMETQYF. DNA of the CDR3: TGTGCCAGCAGCTTACGACGACGACTAGTAGGGCCCATGGAGACCCAGTACTTC.

The J gene is TRBJ2-5, the V gene TRBV28, with D uncertain. Germline CDR1 and CDR2: MDHEN and SYDVKM. The CDR3 length is 14 residues. Trimming took 4 bases from V and 5 from J, leaving 14 bases between them. DNA of the CDR3: TGTGCCAGCAGTTCCGGGCCGCTGAGGGAGACCCAGTACTTC. Translation: CASSSGPLRETQYF.

The CDR3 spells CASSSPGQATDTQYF. CDR3 bases: TGCGCCAGCAGCAGTCCGGGACAGGCGACAGATACGCAGTATTTT. The V call is TRBV5-1, the J call TRBJ2-3; 8 positions match TRBD1. The V gene's germline CDR1 is SGHRS and CDR2 YFSETQ. The CDR3 has 15 residues. The ends lost 4 bases at V and 3 bases at J; junction bases unmatched: 7.

V is TRBV19 and J is TRBJ2-1; D remains ambiguous. Germline CDR1 is LNHDA and CDR2 is SQIVND (reference sequence). This CDR3 contains 14 residues. Trimming took 5 bases from V and 4 from J, leaving 12 bases between them. CDR3: CASSSRARYNEQFF. CDR3 nucleotides: TGTGCCAGTAGTTCTCGAGCGAGGTACAATGAGCAGTTCTTC.

This clonotype was counted between two and nine times. The chain combines TRBV28 with TRBJ1-6; maybe TRBD1 (5 bases). V was clipped by 3 bases and J by 8 bases, with 8 bases between them. Looked up from germline, CDR1 is MDHEN and CDR2 is SYDVKM. There are 13 residues in the CDR3. The CDR3 loop reads CASSLGGDSPLHF. CDR3 bases: TGTGCCAGCAGTTTGGGGGGGGATTCACCCCTCCACTTT.

This clonotype was seen a handful of times. V and J are TRBV4-3 and TRBJ2-3; no clear D gene. The germline CDR1 and CDR2 sequences are LGHNA and YSLEER. CDR3 length: 14 amino acids. Trimming removed 0 bases from V and 3 bases from J, with 7 bases in between. The CDR3 DNA reads TGCGCCAGCAGCCAAGATTGGGATACAGATACGCAGTATTTT. It translates to CASSQDWDTDTQYF.